This T cell receptor beta chain stems from a study of shared clonotypes between healthy human individuals. The study's findings and limits: Non-shared clonotypes had lower generation probabilities than those shared by all four donors. Enrolling few donors narrowed the genetic and exposure-history diversity that was represented. Compared with memory subsets, naive subsets generally had larger estimated richness.

For this clone: Antigen unknown.

Only in-frame clones appear in the TCRdb table, and some are missing; sequencing was by immunoSEQ multiplex PCR. The profile shows millions of clones, roughly 94% of them singletons. This receptor was identified in a man aged 18 to 35 in good health. Sequenced material: naive CD4+ T cells sorted from blood. Noted subset: CD45RA+ positively selected.

CDR3 sequence: CASSGTGGNIQYF. The DNA of the CDR3 is TGTGCCAGCAGTGGTACAGGCGGGAACATTCAGTACTTC. V gene TRBV6-1 combines with J gene TRBJ2-4; the D gene could be TRBD1 or TRBD2 (5 bases each). Germline assignment: CDR1 MNHNS and CDR2 SASEGT. Trimming shortened V by 4 bases and J by 7 bases, and 11 bases separated the two germline ends. This CDR3 comprises 13 residues.